Below, 20 T cell receptor beta chains from the same sample are listed, as sequenced in a study of blood T cell repertoires in COVID-19. Only in-frame clones appear in the TCRdb table, and some are missing; sequencing was by immunoSEQ multiplex PCR. The repertoire holds roughly 300,000 clones, 80% to 95% seen once, with around 6.8% in the top ten. The sample taken for sequencing was peripheral blood. The receptor set was obtained from a woman younger than 45 with COVID-19, enrolled during active disease.

The chain carries TRBV5-1 and TRBJ1-4; 11 bases match TRBD1. Germline CDR1 SGHRS, CDR2 YFSETQ. This CDR3 contains 15 residues. V trimming: 3 bases; J trimming: 7 bases; junction bases outside the gene matches: 5. In DNA, the CDR3 is TGCGCCAGCAGCTACGGACAGGGGGCTAGTGAAAAACTGTTTTTT. This codes for CASSYGQGASEKLFF.

V usage is TRBV5-1 and J usage is TRBJ1-3; D not resolved. V was trimmed by 4 bases and J by 0 bases, leaving 11 bases between them. The germline V gene has CDR1 SGHRS and CDR2 YFSETQ. The CDR3 spans 15 residues. The DNA of the CDR3 is TGCGCCAGCAGCCCGGAGGGTGGCTCTGGAAACACCATATATTTT. This codes for CASSPEGGSGNTIYF.

Only one count was recorded for this clone. The chain employs TRBV4-3 and TRBJ2-4; D might be TRBD1 (7 bases). V lost 0 bases and J 8 bases, leaving 17 bases between the germline ends. The CDR3 has 16 residues. From germline, CDR1 is LGHNA and CDR2 YSLEER. CDR3 sequence: CASSQDPRQGLYIQYF. For the CDR3, the DNA is TGCGCCAGCAGCCAAGACCCCCGACAGGGACTTTACATTCAGTACTTC.

The J gene is TRBJ2-1, the V gene TRBV6-5; a possible D gene is TRBD1 (6 bases). Germline V gene data show CDR1 as MNHEY and CDR2 as SVGAGI. Trimming removed 5 bases from V and 5 bases from J, with 7 bases in between. The CDR3 contains 12 residues. The CDR3 DNA reads TGTGCCAGCAGTCGGACAGACAATGAGCAGTTCTTC. Its protein product is CASSRTDNEQFF.

The CDR3 nucleotides read TGTGCCAGCAGTTACTCCGACTCCACCGGGGAGCTGTTTTTT. Protein product: CASSYSDSTGELFF. V is TRBV6-5 and J is TRBJ2-2; D gene uncertain. CDR3 length: 14 amino acids. Trimming took off 0 bases at V and 4 bases at J, with 6 bases between the two ends. CDR1 MNHEY and CDR2 SVGAGI come from the germline V gene.

The chain carries TRBV30 and TRBJ2-5; 9 bases map to TRBD2. Germline assignment: CDR1 GTSNPN and CDR2 SVGIG (reference sequence). The CDR3 is 14 residues long. The V gene end was trimmed by 0 bases and the J gene end by 4 bases; junction bases not matched to a gene: 3. Here the CDR3 DNA reads TGTGCCTGGAGTGTACTACTAGCGGGAGAGACCCAGTACTTC. This codes for CAWSVLLAGETQYF.

This clone was counted between two and nine times. This rearrangement joins TRBV2 to TRBJ2-7; 7 bases align to TRBD2. The V and J ends lost 6 bases and 3 bases, in that order; junction bases with no gene match: 2. CDR3 length equals 12 residues. Looked up from germline, CDR1 is SNHLY and CDR2 is FYNNEI. The CDR3 loop reads CASRGGVYEQYF. CDR3 sequence (DNA): TGTGCCAGCAGGGGAGGGGTCTACGAGCAGTACTTC.

V gene TRBV6-5 combines with J gene TRBJ2-7, with 9 nucleotides matching TRBD2. V was pared by 7 bases and J by 5 bases, with 9 bases of the junction left unmatched. CDR1 and CDR2 (germline): MNHEY, SVGAGI. The CDR3 totals 14 residues. The chain's CDR3 is CASIRSGSSNEQYF. CDR3 coding DNA: TGTGCCAGCATCCGTAGCGGGAGTTCCAACGAGCAGTACTTC.

This rearrangement joins TRBV11-2 to TRBJ2-5; 10 positions match TRBD2. The junction had 3 bases not matched to a gene; V was cut back by 1 base and J by 1 base. CDR3 length: 16 residues. CDR1 is SGHAT and CDR2 is FQNNGV in the germline V gene. As DNA, the CDR3 is TGTGCCAGCAGCTTAGGTTGGACTAGCGGCCAAGAGACCCAGTACTTC. Encoded protein: CASSLGWTSGQETQYF.

The CDR3 spells CASSDNTRDRAGNTIYF. The CDR3 DNA reads as TGTGCCAGCAGTGACAATACCCGGGACAGGGCTGGAAACACCATATATTTT. The chain has TRBV2 and TRBJ1-3; 9 nucleotides agree with TRBD1. Germline CDR1 is SNHLY and CDR2 is FYNNEI. The CDR3 consists of 17 residues. V was clipped by 3 bases and J by 2 bases; unmatched bases: 8.

The chain has TRBV10-3 and TRBJ2-3; the D gene is possibly TRBD2 (5 bases). This CDR3 comprises 12 residues. Germline CDR1 reads ENHRY; CDR2 reads SYGVKD. V was shortened by 7 bases and J by 6 bases, with 11 bases between the two germline ends. CDR3 sequence reads: CAIMGSGDTQYF. DNA for the CDR3: TGTGCCATCATGGGGAGTGGCGATACGCAGTATTTT.

A few counts support this clone. The genes are TRBV19 and TRBJ1-1, with a possible D match to TRBD1 (6 bases). CDR1 and CDR2 from the germline V gene are LNHDA and SQIVND (reference sequence). Trimming removed 4 bases from V and 4 bases from J, with 13 bases in between. This CDR3 spans 14 amino acids. In DNA form, the CDR3 reads TGTGCCAGTAGTAACTACAGGGTGAGCACTGAAGCTTTCTTT. Protein sequence: CASSNYRVSTEAFF.

This chain connects TRBV5-1 to TRBJ2-3; weak D call: TRBD2 (6 bases). This CDR3 region has 15 residues. Looked up from germline, CDR1 is SGHRS and CDR2 is YFSETQ. Trimming removed 3 bases at V and 0 bases at J, with 11 bases between. As DNA, the CDR3 is TGCGCCAGCAGCTACTCCGGAGGGAGCACAGATACGCAGTATTTT. This codes for CASSYSGGSTDTQYF.

The chain combines TRBV7-9 with TRBJ2-7; the match to TRBD2 covers 9 bases. The germline V gene has CDR1 SEHNR and CDR2 FQNEAQ (reference sequence). The length of the CDR3 is 15 residues. V was clipped by 4 bases and J by 5 bases; unmatched bases: 9. CDR3 in DNA: TGTGCCAGCAGCTCCCCAGGACTAGCGCCGCACGAGCAGTACTTC. This sequence encodes CASSSPGLAPHEQYF.

The chain employs TRBV7-8 and TRBJ2-3, with 9 bases fitting TRBD1. V gave up 1 base and J gave up 0 bases; unmatched junction bases: 2. CDR1 is SGHVS and CDR2 is FQNEAQ in the germline V gene. CDR3 length equals 16 residues. The CDR3 region is CASSLEQGASTDTQYF. Here the CDR3 DNA reads TGTGCCAGCAGCTTAGAACAGGGGGCTAGCACAGATACGCAGTATTTT.

This CDR3 reads CASGLGLAGDSYEQYF. CDR3 sequence (DNA): TGTGCTAGTGGTCTCGGACTAGCGGGGGATTCCTACGAGCAGTACTTC. V usage is TRBV12-5 and J usage is TRBJ2-7, with TRBD2 identical over 13 bases. Per germline, CDR1 LGHNT and CDR2 FRNRAP. There are 16 residues in the CDR3. With 5 bases clipped from V and 1 base from J, the junction kept 5 bases outside the gene matches.

The chain joins TRBV6-1 to TRBJ2-7; weak D call: TRBD2 (6 bases). Trimming removed 2 bases from V and 4 bases from J, with 15 bases in between. CDR1 and CDR2 from the germline V gene are MNHNS and SASEGT. This CDR3 comprises 15 residues. The CDR3 DNA reads TGTGCCAGCAGTGAAATGGGACGGGGAGGTTACGAGCAGTACTTC. The encoded protein is CASSEMGRGGYEQYF.

The CDR3 here is CASSPGQTGNQPQHF. CDR3 DNA: TGTGCCAGTAGTCCGGGACAGACAGGCAATCAGCCCCAGCATTTT. The chain links TRBV19 to TRBJ1-5; 7 nucleotides line up with TRBD1. J was trimmed by 2 bases and V by 5 bases; bases with no gene match: 6. The CDR3 loop spans 15 amino acids. The germline V gene encodes CDR1 LNHDA and CDR2 SQIVND (reference sequence). Filled out from reference TRBV19 and TRBJ1-5, the complete variable domain reads DGGITQSPKYLFRKEGQNVTLSCEQNLNHDAMYWYRQDPGQGLRLIYYSQIVNDFQKGDIAEGYSVSREKKESFPLTVTSAQKNPTAFYLCASSPGQTGNQPQHFGDGTRLSIL.

The chain links TRBV5-4 to TRBJ2-7; TRBD1 matches at 10 bases. This CDR3 comprises 13 residues. J gave up 10 bases and V 9 bases, and 13 bases lay outside the gene matches. CDR1 is SGHNT and CDR2 is YYREEE in the germline V gene (reference sequence). CDR3 DNA sequence: TGTGCCACTAGGTCCGGGACAGGGGCGGGACAGTACTTC. Translating it yields CATRSGTGAGQYF.

The chain carries TRBV5-1 and TRBJ2-7; 7 nucleotides agree with TRBD2. Germline lookup yields CDR1 SGHRS and CDR2 YFSETQ. This CDR3 has 15 residues. The junction had 8 bases not matched to a gene; V was cut back by 4 bases and J by 1 base. The CDR3 sequence is CASSPNSGSSYEQYF. The CDR3 coding sequence is TGCGCCAGCAGCCCCAATAGCGGGTCGTCCTACGAGCAGTACTTC. Full variable domain (remainder filled in from reference TRBV5-1 and TRBJ2-7): KAGVTQTPRYLIKTRGQQVTLSCSPISGHRSVSWYQQTPGQGLQFLFEYFSETQRNKGNFPGRFSGRQFSNSRSEMNVSTLELGDSALYLCASSPNSGSSYEQYFGPGTRLTVT.